This T cell receptor (beta chain) was observed in a study of siplizumab effects on memory and regulatory T cells. Study results and limitations: Only a minor fraction of alloreactive clones mapped to unstimulated subsets.

Per germline, CDR1 MGHRA and CDR2 YSYEKL. V lost 0 bases, J lost 12 bases, and 5 bases stayed unmatched. This CDR3 has 13 amino acids. Libraries were prepared by immunoSEQ multiplex PCR; TCRdb keeps only in-frame clonotypes and omits some of them. The sample lists 95,000 to 110,000 clones, 93% occurring once. With regard to this clone: Its target is unknown.

Sequenced material: Tregs sorted from blood. The origin of this receptor is a human donor in good health. The rearrangement links TRBV4-1 to TRBJ2-1; 7 bases map to TRBD1. The CDR3 loop is CASSQDGQVRQFF. The CDR3 region has the DNA TGCGCCAGCAGCCAAGATGGACAGGTACGGCAGTTCTTC.